This paragraph covers one T cell receptor (beta chain) sequence. It was with unique molecular identifiers that the TCRbeta library was prepared. MiXCR, applied by TCRdb to the PCR reads, yields one record per CDR3 protein. The data contain around 250,000 distinct CDR3 sequences, more than 9% of them seen just once; the ten biggest clones take up roughly a tenth. The sample belongs to a study of T-cell reconstitution after alpha-beta-depleted transplantation in children. The CDR3 is 15 residues long. V was trimmed by 4 bases and J by 0 bases, leaving 13 bases between them. CDR1 is MNHNS and CDR2 is SASEGT in the germline V gene.

The source material was PBMCs from the stem cell graft donor, sampled from the stem cell graft. The TCR originated in a human donor who donated a stem cell graft to a child with SCID. The chain couples TRBV6-1 to TRBJ2-7; D is uncertain. CDR3 sequence: CASSATSKPSYEQYF. Written as DNA, the CDR3 is TGTGCCAGCAGTGCTACCTCAAAGCCCTCCTACGAGCAGTACTTC.